This T cell receptor (beta chain) emerged from a study of cytomegalovirus exposure and HLA in healthy donors. At the level of the study: An early data release held some 85 million unique TCRs from HLA-typed donors. Study-wide results and limits: Listed as cytomegalovirus-associated were 150 to 200 TCR beta chains.

Per germline, CDR1 WNHNN and CDR2 SYGVQD (reference sequence). Trimming cost V 2 bases and J 9 bases; bases outside gene matches: 11. This CDR3 spans 17 amino acids. On this clone: Its specificity is not known.

Both 60 Vbeta primers and 13 Jbeta primers went into the PCR. Some clones are missing from TCRdb's copy, which holds only in-frame ones; the method was immunoSEQ multiplex PCR. The table records approximately 80,000 clones, around three fifths of them present only once. The chain couples TRBV10-1 to TRBJ2-7; 15 bases agree with TRBD2. The receptor was isolated from a woman between 40 and 55 years old in good health and CMV-seropositive. The sample consisted of PBMCs. The chain's CDR3 is CASSEAGTSGRLDGQYF. CDR3 coding DNA: TGCGCCAGCAGTGAGGCCGGGACTAGCGGGAGGCTCGATGGGCAGTACTTC.